This TCR beta chain was obtained from a study of breast tumors, draining lymph nodes, adjacent tissues. This clonotype was seen many times. TCRdb re-called the multiplex PCR reads through MiXCR, storing one row per CDR3 protein. The sample lists more than 80,000 distinct CDR3 sequences, about 29% seen once, with approximately 5% in the top ten. The lymph nodes were axillary draining lymph nodes from breast cancer patients. This CDR3 contains 14 residues. Per the germline V gene, CDR1 is MNHNS and CDR2 is SASEGT. Trimming pared 4 bases from V and 4 bases from J, leaving 13 bases between. Input material: axillary lymph node tissue. This receptor was taken from a female donor with breast cancer. Some clones in this sample may be carry-over from other donors' samples. The V gene is TRBV6-1, the J gene TRBJ1-2; D remains unclear. CDR3 DNA sequence: TGTGCCAGCAGTGGCCGCCGTGGCCCCTATGGCTACACCTTC. Its protein product is CASSGRRGPYGYTF.